This T cell receptor (beta chain) appears in the sequencing data of a study of OX40 agonist ivuxolimab in advanced cancers. The overall study: Ivuxolimab, an antibody that agonizes OX40 (CD134), was administered to the patients. Those enrolled were roughly 80% male, with a mean age of about 66 years and ages from about 20 to 80.

Study results and limitations: Still undetermined is the antigen specificity of the expanded peripheral T cells.

Note on this clone: Its cognate antigen is unknown.

Germline CDR1 SGHRS, CDR2 YFSETQ. The V gene end was trimmed by 3 bases and the J gene end by 2 bases; junction bases not matched to a gene: 14. CDR3 length equals 19 residues. Here immunoSEQ multiplex PCR was the method, and the copy in TCRdb shows in-frame clones only, minus some. The sample includes approximately 64,000 clones, 70% to 90% of them seen just once. This TCR came from an adult with an advanced solid tumor such as melanoma, head and neck, liver or kidney cancer. The chain uses TRBV5-1 and TRBJ1-2; the match to TRBD1 covers 12 bases. Source: CD4+ or CD8+ T cells sorted from blood, taken in a trial of the OX40 agonist ivuxolimab. This CDR3 reads CASSSAGQGANWSNYGYTF. CDR3 coding DNA: TGCGCCAGCAGCTCGGCGGGACAGGGGGCGAATTGGTCGAACTATGGCTACACCTTC.